The TCR beta chain described here comes from a study of blood T cell repertoires in COVID-19. The protocol was immunoSEQ multiplex PCR, while the TCRdb copy is restricted to in-frame clones and leaves out a portion. The data contain about 34,000 clones, around 90% of them seen just once; the ten biggest clones take up roughly a fifth. The receptor was derived from a man at least 80 years old with acute or convalescent COVID-19. The sample consisted of peripheral blood.

CDR3 loop: CAWRGHTGGSYNSPLHF. Here the CDR3 DNA reads TGTGCCTGGAGGGGTCATACAGGGGGATCCTATAATTCACCCCTCCACTTT. This chain joins TRBV30 and TRBJ1-6, with 8 bases aligning to TRBD1. Trimming removed 3 bases from V and 1 base from J; junction bases left unmatched: 8. Looked up from germline, CDR1 is GTSNPN and CDR2 is SVGIG (reference sequence). CDR3 length: 17 residues.